This T cell receptor beta chain was captured by sequencing in a study of cytomegalovirus exposure and HLA in healthy donors. This clone was counted a single time. Its cognate antigen is unknown. The CDR3 contains 13 residues. Germline V gene sequence: CDR1 GTSNPN, CDR2 SVGIG (reference sequence). Trimming removed 3 bases from V and 11 bases from J, with 17 bases in between. Broader study findings: The authors reported that TCR beta sequences could predict HLA-A and HLA-B alleles. These predictions were accurate for most subjects in the first cohort.

The PCR used 60 Vbeta and 13 Jbeta primers. The method was immunoSEQ multiplex PCR; TCRdb's version includes in-frame clones alone and lacks a portion of them. The table records about 140,000 clones, over 80% of them present only once. This chain uses TRBV30 with TRBJ2-1; D is undetermined. This receptor was identified in a female donor in good health and CMV-seronegative. The sequenced sample consisted of PBMCs. Here the CDR3 DNA reads TGTGCCTGGAGAGCGAACCCTATAAATCAGCAGTTCTTC. This sequence encodes CAWRANPINQQFF.